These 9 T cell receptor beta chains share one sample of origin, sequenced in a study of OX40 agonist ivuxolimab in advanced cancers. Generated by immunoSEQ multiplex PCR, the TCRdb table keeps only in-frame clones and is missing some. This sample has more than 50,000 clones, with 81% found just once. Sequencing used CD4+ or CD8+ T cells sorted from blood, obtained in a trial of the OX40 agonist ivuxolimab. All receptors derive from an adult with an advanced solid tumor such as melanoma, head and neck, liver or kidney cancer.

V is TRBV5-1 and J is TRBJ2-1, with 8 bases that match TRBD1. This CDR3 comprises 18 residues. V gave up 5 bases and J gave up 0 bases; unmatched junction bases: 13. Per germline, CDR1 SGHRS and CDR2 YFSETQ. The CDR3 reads CASSQRAGGFSSYNEQFF. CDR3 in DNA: TGCGCCAGCAGTCAGAGGGCAGGGGGCTTTAGCTCCTACAATGAGCAGTTCTTC.

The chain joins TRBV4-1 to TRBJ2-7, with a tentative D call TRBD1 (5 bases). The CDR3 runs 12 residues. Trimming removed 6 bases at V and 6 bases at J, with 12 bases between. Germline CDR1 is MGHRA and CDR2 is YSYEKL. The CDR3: CASRPGRLEQYF. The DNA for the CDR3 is TGCGCCAGCAGACCAGGGCGTCTCGAGCAGTACTTC.

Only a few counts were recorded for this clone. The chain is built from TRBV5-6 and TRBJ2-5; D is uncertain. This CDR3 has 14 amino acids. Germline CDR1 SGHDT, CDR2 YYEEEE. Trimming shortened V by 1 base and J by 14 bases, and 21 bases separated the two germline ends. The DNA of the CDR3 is TGTGCCAGCAGCTTGAGTATCTATTCCCAGACGGGCTACTTC. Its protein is CASSLSIYSQTGYF.

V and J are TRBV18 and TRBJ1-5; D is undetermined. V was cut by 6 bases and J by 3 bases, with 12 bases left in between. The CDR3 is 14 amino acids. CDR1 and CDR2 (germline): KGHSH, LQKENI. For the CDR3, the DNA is TGTGCCAGCTCCCCAGGTTTAGACAATCAGCCCCAGCATTTT. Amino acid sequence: CASSPGLDNQPQHF. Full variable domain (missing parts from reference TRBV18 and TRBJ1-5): NAGVMQNPRHLVRRRGQEARLRCSPMKGHSHVYWYRQLPEEGLKFMVYLQKENIIDESGMPKERFSAEFPKEGPSILRIQQVVRGDSAAYFCASSPGLDNQPQHFGDGTRLSIL.

The CDR3 nucleotides are TGTGCCAGCAGCTTACGCGGGGGGGATTCCACCTACGAGCAGTACTTC. It is translated as CASSLRGGDSTYEQYF. The chain carries TRBV7-2 and TRBJ2-7; 9 positions agree with TRBD2. This CDR3 has 16 amino acids. V lost 2 bases to trimming and J lost 2 bases; unmatched junction nucleotides: 7. CDR1 is SGHTA and CDR2 is FQGNSA in the germline V gene.

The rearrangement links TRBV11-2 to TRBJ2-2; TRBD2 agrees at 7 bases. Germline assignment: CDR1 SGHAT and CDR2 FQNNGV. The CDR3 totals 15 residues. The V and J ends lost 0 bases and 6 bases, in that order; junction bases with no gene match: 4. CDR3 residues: CASSLDIGGAGELFF. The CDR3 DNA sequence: TGTGCCAGCAGCTTAGATATTGGGGGGGCCGGGGAGCTGTTTTTT.

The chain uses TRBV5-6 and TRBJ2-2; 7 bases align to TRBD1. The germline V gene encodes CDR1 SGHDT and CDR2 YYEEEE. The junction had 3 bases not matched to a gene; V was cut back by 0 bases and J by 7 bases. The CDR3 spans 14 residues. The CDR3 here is CASSLGQGVGELFF. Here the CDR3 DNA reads TGTGCCAGCAGCTTGGGGCAGGGGGTCGGGGAGCTGTTTTTT.

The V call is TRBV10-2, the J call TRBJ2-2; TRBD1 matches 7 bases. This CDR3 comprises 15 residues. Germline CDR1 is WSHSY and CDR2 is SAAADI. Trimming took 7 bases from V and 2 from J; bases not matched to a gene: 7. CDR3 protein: CASTPTGTNTGELFF. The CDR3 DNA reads TGCGCCAGCACCCCGACAGGGACCAACACCGGGGAGCTGTTTTTT.

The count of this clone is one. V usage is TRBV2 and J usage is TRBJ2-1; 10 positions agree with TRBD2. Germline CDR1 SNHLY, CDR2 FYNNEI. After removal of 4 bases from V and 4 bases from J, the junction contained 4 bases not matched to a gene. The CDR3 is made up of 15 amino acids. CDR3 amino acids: CASSVAGGRYNEQFF. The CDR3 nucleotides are TGTGCCAGCAGTGTAGCGGGGGGACGGTACAATGAGCAGTTCTTC. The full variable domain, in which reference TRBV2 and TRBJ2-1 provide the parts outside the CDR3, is EPEVTQTPSHQVTQMGQEVILRCVPISNHLYFYWYRQILGQKVEFLVSFYNNEISEKSEIFDDQFSVERPDGSNFTLKIRSTKLEDSAMYFCASSVAGGRYNEQFFGPGTRLTVL.